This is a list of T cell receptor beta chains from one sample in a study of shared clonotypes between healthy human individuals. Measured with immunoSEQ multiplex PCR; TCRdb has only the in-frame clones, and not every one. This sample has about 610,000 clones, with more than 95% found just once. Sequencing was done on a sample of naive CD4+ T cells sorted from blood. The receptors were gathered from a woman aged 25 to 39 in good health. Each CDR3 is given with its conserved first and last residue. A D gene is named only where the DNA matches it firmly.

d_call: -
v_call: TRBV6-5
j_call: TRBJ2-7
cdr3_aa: CASSQDGTSTYEQYF
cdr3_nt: TGTGCCAGCAGCCAAGACGGAACTAGCACCTACGAGCAGTACTTC

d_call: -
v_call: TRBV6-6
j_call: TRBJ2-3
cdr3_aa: CASKDPTDTQYF
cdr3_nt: TGTGCCAGCAAAGACCCGACAGATACGCAGTATTTT

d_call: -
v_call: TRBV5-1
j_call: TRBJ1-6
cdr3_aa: CASSLDGDNSPLHF
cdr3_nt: TGCGCCAGCAGCTTGGACGGAGATAATTCACCCCTCCACTTT

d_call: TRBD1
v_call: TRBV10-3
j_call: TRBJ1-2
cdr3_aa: CAIKGDREYGYTF
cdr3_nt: TGTGCCATCAAAGGGGACAGGGAGTATGGCTACACCTTC

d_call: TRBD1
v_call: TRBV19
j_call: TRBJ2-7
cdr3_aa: CASSDRGSYEQYF
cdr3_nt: TGTGCCAGTTCGGACAGGGGATCCTACGAGCAGTACTTC

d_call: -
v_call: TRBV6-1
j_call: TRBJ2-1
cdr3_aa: CASTSLTSYNEQFF
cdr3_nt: TGTGCCAGCACGTCACTTACCTCCTACAATGAGCAGTTCTTC

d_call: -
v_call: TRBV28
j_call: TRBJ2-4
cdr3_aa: CASIDSPKNIQYF
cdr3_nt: TGTGCCAGCATCGACAGCCCCAAAAACATTCAGTACTTC

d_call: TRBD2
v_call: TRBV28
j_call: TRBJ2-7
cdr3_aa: CASSGGDLYEQYF
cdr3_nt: TGTGCCAGCAGTGGGGGGGACCTCTACGAGCAGTACTTC

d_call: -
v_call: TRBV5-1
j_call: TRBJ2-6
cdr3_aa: CASRPSGANVLTF
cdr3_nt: TGCGCCAGCAGACCCTCTGGGGCCAACGTCCTGACTTTC

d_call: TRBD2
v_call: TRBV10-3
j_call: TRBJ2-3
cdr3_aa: CAISDVITKLAGEKLTDTQYF
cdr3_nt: TGTGCCATCAGTGATGTAATAACCAAACTAGCGGGAGAAAAATTGACAGATACGCAGTATTTT

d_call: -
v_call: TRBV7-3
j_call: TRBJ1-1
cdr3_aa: CASSLGRTNTEAFF
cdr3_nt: TGTGCCAGCAGCTTAGGTAGGACGAACACTGAAGCTTTCTTT

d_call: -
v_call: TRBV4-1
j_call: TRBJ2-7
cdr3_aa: CASSQAAPGSGAYEQYF
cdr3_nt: TGCGCCAGCAGCCAAGCGGCCCCGGGTAGCGGAGCCTACGAGCAGTACTTC

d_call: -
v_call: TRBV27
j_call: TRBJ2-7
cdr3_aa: CASRNSGTYEQYF
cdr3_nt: TGTGCCAGCCGAAACTCCGGTACCTACGAGCAGTACTTC

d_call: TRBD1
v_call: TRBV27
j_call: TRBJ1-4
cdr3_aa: CASREAQGGEEKLFF
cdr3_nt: TGTGCCAGCAGGGAGGCCCAGGGGGGGGAGGAAAAACTGTTTTTT

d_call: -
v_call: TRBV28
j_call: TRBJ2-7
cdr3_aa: CASRTPGSYEQYF
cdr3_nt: TGTGCCAGCAGAACTCCGGGATCCTACGAGCAGTACTTC

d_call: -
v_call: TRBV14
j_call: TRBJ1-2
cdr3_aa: CASSQTKHGYTF
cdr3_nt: TGTGCCAGCAGCCAGACCAAACATGGCTACACCTTC

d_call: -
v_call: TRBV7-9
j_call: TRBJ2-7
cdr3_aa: CASSLLASYEQYF
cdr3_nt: TGTGCCAGCAGCTTACTCGCATCCTACGAGCAGTACTTC

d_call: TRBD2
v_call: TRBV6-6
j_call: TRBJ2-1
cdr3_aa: CASSPPSGRGHEQFF
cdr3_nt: TGTGCCAGCAGCCCCCCCAGCGGGAGGGGGCATGAGCAGTTCTTC

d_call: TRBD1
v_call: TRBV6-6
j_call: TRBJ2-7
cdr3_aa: CASNLGTGVYEQYF
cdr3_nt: TGTGCCAGCAATTTAGGGACAGGGGTTTACGAGCAGTACTTC

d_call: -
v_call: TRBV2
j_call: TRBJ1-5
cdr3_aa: CASTGSRVTQPQHF
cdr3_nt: TGTGCCAGCACAGGCAGCAGGGTTACTCAGCCCCAGCATTTT

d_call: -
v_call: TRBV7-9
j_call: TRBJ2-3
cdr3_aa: CASSLRRLDNTDTQYF
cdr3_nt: TGTGCCAGCAGCTTAAGGCGTCTAGATAACACAGATACGCAGTATTTT

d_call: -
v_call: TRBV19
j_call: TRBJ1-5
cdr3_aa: CASSMVGGNQPQHF
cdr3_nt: TGTGCCAGTAGTATGGTCGGGGGCAATCAGCCCCAGCATTTT